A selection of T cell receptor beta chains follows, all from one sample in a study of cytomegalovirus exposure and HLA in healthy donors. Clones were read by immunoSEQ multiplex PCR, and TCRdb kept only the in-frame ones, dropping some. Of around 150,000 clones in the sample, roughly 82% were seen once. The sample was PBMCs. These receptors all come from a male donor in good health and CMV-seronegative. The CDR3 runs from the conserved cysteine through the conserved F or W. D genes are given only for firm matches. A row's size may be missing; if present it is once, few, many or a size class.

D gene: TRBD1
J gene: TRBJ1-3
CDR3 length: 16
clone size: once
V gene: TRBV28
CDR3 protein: CASSSGQASSGNTIYF
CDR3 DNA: TGTGCCAGCAGTTCGGGACAGGCCTCCTCTGGAAACACCATATATTTT

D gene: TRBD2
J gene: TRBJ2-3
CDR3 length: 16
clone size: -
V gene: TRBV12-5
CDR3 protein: CASGRGLAGHTDTQYF
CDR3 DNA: TGTGCTAGTGGTAGGGGACTAGCGGGGCACACAGATACGCAGTATTTT

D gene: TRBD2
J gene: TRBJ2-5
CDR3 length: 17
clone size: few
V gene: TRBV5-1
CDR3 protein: CASSSGLAGLWGETQYF
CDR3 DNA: TGCGCCAGCAGCTCGGGACTAGCGGGATTGTGGGGAGAGACCCAGTACTTC

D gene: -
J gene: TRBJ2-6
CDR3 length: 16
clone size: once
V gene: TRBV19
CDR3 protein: CASSKRDTSGANVLTF
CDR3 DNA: TGTGCCAGTAGCAAGCGGGACACCTCTGGGGCCAACGTCCTGACTTTC

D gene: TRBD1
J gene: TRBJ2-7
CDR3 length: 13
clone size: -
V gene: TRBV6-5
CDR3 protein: CASRTGSSYEQYF
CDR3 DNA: TGTGCCAGCAGGACAGGGTCTTCCTACGAGCAGTACTTC

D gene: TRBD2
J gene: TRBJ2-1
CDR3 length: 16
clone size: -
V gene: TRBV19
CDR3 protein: CASSTRTSGRAGEQFF
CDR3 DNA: TGTGCCAGTAGTACCAGGACTAGCGGGAGGGCCGGGGAGCAGTTCTTC

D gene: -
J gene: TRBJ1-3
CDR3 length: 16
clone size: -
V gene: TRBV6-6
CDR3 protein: CASSSAHYSSGNTIYF
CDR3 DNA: TGTGCCAGCAGTTCGGCCCATTACAGCTCTGGAAACACCATATATTTT

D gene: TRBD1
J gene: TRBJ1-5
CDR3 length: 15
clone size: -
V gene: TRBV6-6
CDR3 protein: CASSYGDRSNQPQHF
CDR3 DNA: TGTGCCAGCAGTTACGGGGACAGGAGCAATCAGCCCCAGCATTTT

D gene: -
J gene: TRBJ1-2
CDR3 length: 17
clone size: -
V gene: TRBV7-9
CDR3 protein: CASSPRTPHPTGSGYTF
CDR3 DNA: TGTGCCAGCAGCCCCCGGACACCACACCCTACCGGGAGTGGCTACACCTTC

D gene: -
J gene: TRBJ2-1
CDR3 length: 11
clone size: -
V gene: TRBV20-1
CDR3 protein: CSAGQADEQFF
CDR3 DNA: TGCAGTGCTGGCCAGGCTGATGAGCAGTTCTTC

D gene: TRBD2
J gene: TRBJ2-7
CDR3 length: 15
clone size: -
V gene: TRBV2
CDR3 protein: CASSDRLAGGYEQYF
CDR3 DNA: TGTGCCAGCAGTGATAGACTAGCGGGAGGGTACGAGCAGTACTTC

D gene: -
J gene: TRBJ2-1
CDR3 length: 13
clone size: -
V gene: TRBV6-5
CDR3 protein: CASRASSYNEQFF
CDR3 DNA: TGTGCCAGCAGGGCAAGCTCCTACAATGAGCAGTTCTTC

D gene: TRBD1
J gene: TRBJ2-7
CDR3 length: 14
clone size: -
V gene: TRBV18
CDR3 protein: CASSPQGAAYEQYF
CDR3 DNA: TGTGCCAGCTCACCACAGGGGGCGGCTTACGAGCAGTACTTC

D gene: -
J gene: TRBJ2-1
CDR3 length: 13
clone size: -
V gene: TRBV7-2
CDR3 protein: CASSLRGYNEQFF
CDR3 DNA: TGTGCCAGCAGCTTACGAGGGTACAATGAGCAGTTCTTC

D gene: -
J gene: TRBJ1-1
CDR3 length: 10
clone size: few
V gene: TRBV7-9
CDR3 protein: CASSSLEAFF
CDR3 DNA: TGTGCCAGCAGCTCCCTCGAAGCTTTCTTT

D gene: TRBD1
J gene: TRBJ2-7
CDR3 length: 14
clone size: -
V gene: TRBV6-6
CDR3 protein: CASSYSGGIYEQYF
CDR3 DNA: TGTGCCAGCAGTTATTCAGGGGGTATCTACGAGCAGTACTTC

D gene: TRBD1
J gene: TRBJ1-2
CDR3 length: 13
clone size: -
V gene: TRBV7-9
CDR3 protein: CASDRDFDYGYTF
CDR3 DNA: TGTGCCAGCGACAGGGATTTCGACTATGGCTACACCTTC

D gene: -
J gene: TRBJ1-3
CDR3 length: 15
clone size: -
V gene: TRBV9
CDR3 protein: CASSGTRGTGNTIYF
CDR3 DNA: TGTGCCAGCAGCGGGACTAGGGGCACTGGAAACACCATATATTTT

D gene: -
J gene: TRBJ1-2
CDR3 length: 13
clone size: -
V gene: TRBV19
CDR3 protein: CASRITGNYGYTF
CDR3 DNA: TGTGCCAGTAGGATAACAGGGAACTATGGCTACACCTTC

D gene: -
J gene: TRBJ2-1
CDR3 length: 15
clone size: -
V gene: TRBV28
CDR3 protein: CASSPIVSSYNEQFF
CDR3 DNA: TGTGCCAGCAGTCCGATCGTTAGCTCCTACAATGAGCAGTTCTTC

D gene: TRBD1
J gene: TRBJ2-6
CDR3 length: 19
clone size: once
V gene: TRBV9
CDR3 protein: CASSAGVRDRFSGANVLTF
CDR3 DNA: TGTGCCAGCAGCGCGGGGGTCCGGGACAGGTTCTCTGGGGCCAACGTCCTGACTTTC

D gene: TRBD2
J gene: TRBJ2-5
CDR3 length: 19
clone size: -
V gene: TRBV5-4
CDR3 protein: CASSLLNRVSGGGMKTQYF
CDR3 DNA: TGTGCCAGCAGCTTGCTGAATCGTGTAAGCGGGGGGGGCATGAAGACCCAGTACTTC

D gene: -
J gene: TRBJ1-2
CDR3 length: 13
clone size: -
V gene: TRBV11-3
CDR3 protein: CASSFSDNYGYTF
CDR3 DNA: TGTGCCAGCAGCTTCTCAGATAACTATGGCTACACCTTC

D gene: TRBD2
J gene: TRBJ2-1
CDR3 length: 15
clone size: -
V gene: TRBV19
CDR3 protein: CASSMWAGGSNEQFF
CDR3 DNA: TGTGCCAGTAGTATGTGGGCGGGAGGATCCAATGAGCAGTTCTTC

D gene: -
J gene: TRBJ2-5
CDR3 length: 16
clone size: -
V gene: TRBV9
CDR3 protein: CASSVSGSMMSGTQYF
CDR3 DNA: TGTGCCAGCAGCGTGTCGGGTAGCATGATGTCGGGGACCCAGTACTTC

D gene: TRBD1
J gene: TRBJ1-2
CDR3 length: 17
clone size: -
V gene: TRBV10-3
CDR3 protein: CAISESGGRGTAYGYTF
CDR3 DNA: TGTGCCATCAGTGAGTCGGGGGGCAGGGGGACAGCATATGGCTACACCTTC

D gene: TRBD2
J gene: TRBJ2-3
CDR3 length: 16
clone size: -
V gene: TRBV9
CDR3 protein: CASSVSGADPADTQYF
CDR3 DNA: TGTGCCAGCAGCGTAAGCGGGGCCGACCCCGCAGATACGCAGTATTTT

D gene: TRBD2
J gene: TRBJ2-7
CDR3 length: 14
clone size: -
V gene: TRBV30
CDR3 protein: CAWSRSGGRREQYF
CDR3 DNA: TGTGCCTGGAGTCGCTCGGGAGGCCGACGGGAGCAGTACTTC

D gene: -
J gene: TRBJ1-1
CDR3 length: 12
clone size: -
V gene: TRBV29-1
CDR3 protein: CSVEDLTAEAFF
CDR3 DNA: TGCAGCGTTGAAGACCTAACTGCTGAAGCTTTCTTT

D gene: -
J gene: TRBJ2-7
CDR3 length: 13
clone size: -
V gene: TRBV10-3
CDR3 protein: CAISVGTYDEQYF
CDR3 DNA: TGTGCCATCAGTGTTGGGACATACGACGAGCAGTACTTC

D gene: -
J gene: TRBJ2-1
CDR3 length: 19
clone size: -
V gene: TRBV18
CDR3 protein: CASSPLPTDRFSSYNEQFF
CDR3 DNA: TGTGCCAGCTCACCACTCCCGACGGACAGATTCAGCTCCTACAATGAGCAGTTCTTC

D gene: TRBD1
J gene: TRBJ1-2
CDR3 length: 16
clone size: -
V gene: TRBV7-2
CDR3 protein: CASSLEGQGKGYGYTF
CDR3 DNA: TGTGCCAGCAGCTTAGAGGGACAGGGCAAGGGCTATGGCTACACCTTC

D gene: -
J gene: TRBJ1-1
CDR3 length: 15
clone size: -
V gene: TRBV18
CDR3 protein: CASSPPGQMNTEAFF
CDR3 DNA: TGTGCCAGCTCACCACCGGGACAAATGAACACTGAAGCTTTCTTT

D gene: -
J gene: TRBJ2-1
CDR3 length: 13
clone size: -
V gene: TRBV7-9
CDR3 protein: CASSSLGGCEQFF
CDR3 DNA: TGTGCCAGCAGCTCCCTGGGAGGATGTGAGCAGTTCTTC

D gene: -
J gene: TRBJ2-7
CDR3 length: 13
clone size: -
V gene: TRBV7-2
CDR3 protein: CASLSPSSYEQYF
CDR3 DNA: TGTGCCAGCCTCAGCCCTAGCTCCTACGAGCAGTACTTC

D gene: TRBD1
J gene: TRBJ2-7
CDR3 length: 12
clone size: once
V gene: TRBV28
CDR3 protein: CASSPTGVEQYF
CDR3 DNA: TGTGCCAGCAGTCCAACAGGGGTCGAGCAGTACTTC

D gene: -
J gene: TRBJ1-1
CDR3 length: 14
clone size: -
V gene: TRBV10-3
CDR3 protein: CAISEGGSDTEAFF
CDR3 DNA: TGTGCCATCAGTGAAGGAGGGTCAGACACTGAAGCTTTCTTT

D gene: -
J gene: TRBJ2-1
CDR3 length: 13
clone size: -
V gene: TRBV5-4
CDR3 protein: CASSRLDYNEQFF
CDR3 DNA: TGTGCCAGCAGCCGTTTAGACTACAATGAGCAGTTCTTC